The 21 T cell receptor beta chains below all came from one sample that was sequenced in a study of tumor-infiltrating lymphocytes in oesophageal squamous cell carcinoma. TCRdb independently ran MiXCR on the PCR reads; one entry per CDR3 protein. The sample shows thousands of distinct CDR3 sequences, roughly 15% of them seen only once. Sequenced sample: normal esophageal tissue next to the tumor. Receptors originate from a male donor with esophageal squamous cell carcinoma.

There are many counts of this clonotype. With a much larger clone just one base away, this may be a read error. This sequence joins TRBV7-2 and TRBJ2-7, with 10 bases identical to TRBD2. Germline V gives CDR1 SGHTA, CDR2 FQGNSA. This CDR3 has 15 amino acids. V trimming: 4 bases; J trimming: 7 bases; junction bases outside the gene matches: 10. CDR3 DNA sequence: TGTGCCAGCAGCTACGTAGGGCTAGCGGGGGATGAGCAGTACTTC. It codes for CASSYVGLAGDEQYF.

The table lists this clonotype with many counts. V is TRBV11-3 and J is TRBJ2-7, with unresolved D. Trimming took off 1 base at V and 3 bases at J, with 10 bases between the two ends. Germline loops: CDR1 SGHNT, CDR2 YENEEA. This CDR3 is 14 amino acids long. In DNA, the CDR3 is TGTGCCAGCAGCTTAGGGGCAGTTTTCTACGAGCAGTACTTC. It specifies CASSLGAVFYEQYF.

This clonotype was picked up a small number of times. This chain connects TRBV11-3 to TRBJ1-4; D gene unclear. The ends were cut back, 3 bases at V and 6 bases at J, with 8 bases in the middle. This CDR3 contains 13 residues. Germline V gene sequence: CDR1 SGHNT, CDR2 YENEEA. This CDR3 is CASSLVQDEKLFF. CDR3 bases: TGTGCCAGCAGCTTGGTTCAGGATGAAAAACTGTTTTTT.

This clonotype has a count of ten or more. The J gene is TRBJ2-1, the V gene TRBV7-6; tentatively, D is TRBD2 (6 bases). Per germline, CDR1 SGHVS and CDR2 FNYEAQ. This CDR3 has 17 amino acids. Trimming removed 1 base at V and 2 bases at J, with 15 bases between. This CDR3 is CASSLVSGGRAYNEQFF. The CDR3 coding sequence is TGTGCCAGCAGCTTAGTGTCCGGGGGAAGGGCCTACAATGAGCAGTTCTTC.

This clonotype was detected ten times or more. The chain joins TRBV5-4 to TRBJ1-2; 12 bases agree with TRBD1. Trimming removed 0 bases from V and 6 bases from J; junction bases left unmatched: 6. CDR3 length: 16 amino acids. Per germline, CDR1 SGHNT and CDR2 YYREEE (reference sequence). In DNA, the CDR3 is TGTGCCAGCAGCTTGGTAGGGACAGGGGGCGAAAATGGCTACACCTTC. It is translated as CASSLVGTGGENGYTF.

On this clonotype: The CDR3 ends on some other residue instead of the conserved phenylalanine or tryptophan, so this is likely a read error. The DNA is omitted, as the CDR3 cannot be located on it reliably, and the CDR3 follows TCRdb's listing. The chain uses TRBV5-4 and TRBJ2-7; TRBD1, the table's D call, was not compared with the DNA. The CDR3 adds up to 17 amino acids, both ends counted. In germline, CDR1 is SGHNT, CDR2 YYREEE (reference sequence). The chain's CDR3 is CASSFVGQGANGYTFGS.

At least ten counts were recorded for this clonotype. The chain employs TRBV6-1 and TRBJ1-4; possible D gene TRBD1, 6 bases. The germline V gene encodes CDR1 MNHNS and CDR2 SASEGT. The CDR3 spans 13 residues. V lost 7 bases and J 8 bases, leaving 14 bases between the germline ends. The CDR3 reads CASTGGALEKLFF. CDR3 in DNA: TGTGCCAGCACGGGGGGGGCACTGGAAAAACTGTTTTTT.

Ten or more counts support this clonotype. The rearrangement uses TRBV7-8 and TRBJ1-5; a possible D gene is TRBD1 (6 bases). Trimming shortened V by 2 bases and J by 3 bases, and 20 bases separated the two germline ends. CDR1 SGHVS and CDR2 FQNEAQ come from the germline V gene. There are 18 residues in the CDR3. In nucleotides, the CDR3 is TGTGCCAGCAGCTTATTCGCGGGGGGCAGGGAATCCAATCAGCCCCAGCATTTT. As protein: CASSLFAGGRESNQPQHF.

Concerning this clonotype itself: The conserved phenylalanine or tryptophan normally closing the CDR3 is absent here, so this likely arose from a read error. It is unclear where the CDR3 begins or ends on the DNA, so no DNA is shown, and the CDR3 is as TCRdb lists it. This chain links TRBV7-9 with TRBJ2-2. The CDR3 region is 8 residues in length, termini included. Germline CDR1 is SEHNR and CDR2 is FQNEAQ (reference sequence). CDR3 sequence reads: CASSPQVG.

In its sample, this clonotype is medium-sized. The rearrangement links TRBV7-6 to TRBJ2-5, with D possibly matching TRBD2 (6 bases). The CDR3 is made up of 14 amino acids. The germline CDR1 and CDR2 sequences are SGHVS and FNYEAQ. Deletions cut 1 base from V and 2 bases from J, with 8 bases between. CDR3 DNA sequence: TGTGCCAGCAGCTTAGTAGCGGTTCAAGAGACCCAGTACTTC. This translates into CASSLVAVQETQYF.

This clonotype was seen at least ten times. The rearrangement joins TRBV28 to TRBJ1-3, with 9 bases matching TRBD1. The V gene end was trimmed by 7 bases and the J gene end by 2 bases; junction bases not matched to a gene: 6. The germline V gene has CDR1 MDHEN and CDR2 SYDVKM. CDR3 length: 15 amino acids. This CDR3 is CASNLQGAAGNTIYF. The CDR3 nucleotides are TGTGCCAGCAATCTACAGGGGGCGGCTGGAAACACCATATATTTT. Full variable domain (remainder filled in from reference TRBV28 and TRBJ1-3): DVKVTQSSRYLVKRTGEKVFLECVQDMDHENMFWYRQDPGLGLRLIYFSYDVKMKEKGDIPEGYSVSREKKERFSLILESASTNQTSMYLCASNLQGAAGNTIYFGEGSWLTVV.

This clonotype showed up many times. The rearrangement joins TRBV28 to TRBJ2-3; 12 nucleotides match TRBD2. Germline CDR1 MDHEN, CDR2 SYDVKM. CDR3 length: 19 residues. J gave up 4 bases and V 5 bases, and 16 bases lay outside the gene matches. The CDR3 region is CASSPPLAGGPTRADTQYF. The CDR3 nucleotides are TGTGCCAGCAGTCCTCCGCTAGCGGGGGGGCCGACGCGGGCAGATACGCAGTATTTT.

By its share, this clonotype is medium-sized. The genes are TRBV12-3 or TRBV12-4 and TRBJ2-5; D is undetermined. V lost 10 bases, J lost 0 bases, and 12 bases lay in between. The CDR3 runs to 13 residues. CDR3: CATRHTYQETQYF. In nucleotides, the CDR3 is TGTGCCACAAGGCATACCTACCAAGAGACCCAGTACTTC.

By its share, this clonotype is medium-sized. The chain uses TRBV11-2 and TRBJ2-1; 7 bases match TRBD1. Germline V gene lookup returns CDR1 SGHAT and CDR2 FQNNGV. This CDR3 is 16 amino acids long. V trimming: 1 base; J trimming: 4 bases; junction bases outside the gene matches: 7. For the CDR3, the DNA is TGTGCCAGCAGCTTAGTCCGGGACAGCAAGTACAATGAGCAGTTCTTC. Translated: CASSLVRDSKYNEQFF. The full variable domain, with the rest looked up from reference TRBV11-2 and TRBJ2-1, is EAGVAQSPRYKIIEKRQSVAFWCNPISGHATLYWYQQILGQGPKLLIQFQNNGVVDDSQLPKDRFSAERLKGVDSTLKIQPAKLEDSAVYLCASSLVRDSKYNEQFFGPGTRLTVL.

The V gene is TRBV9, the J gene TRBJ1-2; D is perhaps TRBD1 (5 bases). The CDR3 is 13 amino acids. CDR1 and CDR2 from the germline V gene are SGDLS and YYNGEE. The V end lost 5 bases, the J end lost 4 bases, and 12 bases lay between the germline ends. Here the CDR3 DNA reads TGTGCCAGCAGTCGGGACGGACCCTATGGCTACACCTTC. Its protein is CASSRDGPYGYTF.

This clonotype was seen repeatedly, ten times or more. The chain combines TRBV28 with TRBJ1-4; D gene uncertain. The J call may be faulty, since TRBJ1-5 better matches the DNA end. CDR3 length: 14 residues. The germline gives CDR1 MDHEN, CDR2 SYDVKM. Written as DNA, the CDR3 is TGTGCCAGCAGACTGACGGATAGCAATCAGCCCCAGCATTTT. The encoded protein is CASRLTDSNQPQHF.

A note on this clonotype: This may stem from a read error, because a much larger clone lies one nucleotide away. This chain links TRBV6-6 with TRBJ2-1; 11 bases match TRBD1. The J call may be wrong; the DNA end is better matched by TRBJ2-7. Germline CDR1 is MNHNY and CDR2 is SVGAGI (reference sequence). The CDR3 contains 14 residues. This CDR3 is CASTGQGAWNEQYF. In nucleotides, the CDR3 is TGTGCCAGCACCGGACAGGGGGCATGGAATGAGCAGTACTTC.

This clonotype is labeled as medium-sized. This rearrangement joins TRBV6-1 to TRBJ2-3; 15 bases are a match to TRBD2. With 6 bases clipped from V and 0 bases from J, the junction kept 4 bases outside the gene matches. The length of the CDR3 is 17 residues. Germline values: CDR1 MNHNS, CDR2 SASEGT. The CDR3 DNA sequence: TGTGCCAGCAGCCTGGGACTAGCGGGGGGAAGCACAGATACGCAGTATTTT. It encodes CASSLGLAGGSTDTQYF.

This clonotype rates as medium-sized. The chain has TRBV6-1 and TRBJ2-1, with 12 bases that match TRBD1. CDR3 length equals 18 residues. Germline values: CDR1 MNHNS, CDR2 SASEGT. Unmatched junction bases numbered 9, after V lost 6 bases and J lost 0 bases. This CDR3 is CASRGTGGLESSYNEQFF. The CDR3 region has the DNA TGTGCCAGCAGGGGGACAGGGGGCCTAGAAAGCTCCTACAATGAGCAGTTCTTC.

By sample share, this clonotype is medium-sized. The V and J genes are TRBV5-6 and TRBJ2-7; D is unresolved. CDR3 size: 13 residues. Trimming left V 0 bases short and J 3 bases short, with 7 bases between. Germline V CDR1 and CDR2: SGHDT, YYEEEE. The DNA of the CDR3 is TGTGCCAGCAGCTTGGACACCTACTACGAGCAGTACTTC. Protein: CASSLDTYYEQYF.

The J gene is TRBJ2-3, the V gene TRBV5-1; a weak D match, TRBD2 (6 bases). This CDR3 is built from 14 residues. V was cut by 0 bases and J by 4 bases, with 9 bases left in between. Germline-derived CDR1 and CDR2 are SGHRS and YFSETQ. CDR3 nucleotides: TGCGCCAGCAGCTTGGGCGGGGTAGCAGATACGCAGTATTTT. Translated, it gives CASSLGGVADTQYF.